Listed below are T cell receptor beta chains from one sample, sequenced in a study of T-cell memory formation after mild COVID-19. Each CDR3 protein is one row after TCRdb ran MiXCR on the 5' RACE reads. Altogether approximately 270,000 distinct CDR3 sequences are present, roughly 15% being singletons, with the ten largest covering roughly 23%. Source material: PBMCs or a T cell subset sorted from them (not recorded which). The receptors derive from a man aged 18 to 29 who had mild COVID-19 (a few samples of this study predate the infection). Cell type and time point are not known. The CDR3 runs from the conserved cysteine through the conserved F or W. A D gene is named only where the DNA matches it firmly. Expanded clones get a size class; other rows say once, few or many, or leave the size out.

J | size | D | length | V | DNA | CDR3
TRBJ2-3 | . | TRBD2 | 16 | TRBV7-9 | TGTGCCAGCACCCCTCCCCGGGGGGGGGCGACAGATACGCAGTATTTT | CASTPPRGGATDTQYF
TRBJ1-1 | . | TRBD1 | 16 | TRBV9 | TGTGCCAGCAGCGCCGGGACAGGGTACCTGAACACTGAAGCTTTCTTT | CASSAGTGYLNTEAFF
TRBJ2-3 | . | . | 15 | TRBV7-2 | TGTGCCAGCAGCTTAGTAGGGCCCAGAGCAGATACGCAGTATTTT | CASSLVGPRADTQYF
TRBJ1-1 | few | . | 15 | TRBV5-1 | TGCGCCAGCAGCTCGGCGTCCCAGGGAGGCACTGAAGCTTTCTTT | CASSSASQGGTEAFF
TRBJ1-5 | few | . | 15 | TRBV6-5 | TGTGCCAGCAGTTACTTGTCCGGAGGCGATCAGCCCCAGCATTTT | CASSYLSGGDQPQHF
TRBJ2-3 | many | . | 15 | TRBV5-5 | TGTGCCAGCAGCGGCCTAGGTGTTGGAGGAGATACGCAGTATTTT | CASSGLGVGGDTQYF
TRBJ1-1 | . | TRBD1 | 14 | TRBV29-1 | TGCAGCGTACGACAGGGTCCTGTGAACACTGAAGCTTTCTTT | CSVRQGPVNTEAFF
TRBJ1-2 | . | TRBD1 | 16 | TRBV28 | TGTGCCAGCAGTCCCCCCGGGACAGGGACCCTCTATGGCTACACCTTC | CASSPPGTGTLYGYTF
TRBJ1-1 | . | TRBD1 | 14 | TRBV4-1 | TGCGCCAGCAGCCAAGGACAGGGGGCTGCTGAAGCTTTCTTT | CASSQGQGAAEAFF
TRBJ2-3 | many | TRBD2 | 13 | TRBV7-2 | TGTGCCAGCCGGGGGGGCGGCACAGATACGCAGTATTTT | CASRGGGTDTQYF
TRBJ2-3 | many | . | 13 | TRBV29-1 | TGCAGCGTTGTCACCTTGGGGGCAGATACGCAGTATTTT | CSVVTLGADTQYF